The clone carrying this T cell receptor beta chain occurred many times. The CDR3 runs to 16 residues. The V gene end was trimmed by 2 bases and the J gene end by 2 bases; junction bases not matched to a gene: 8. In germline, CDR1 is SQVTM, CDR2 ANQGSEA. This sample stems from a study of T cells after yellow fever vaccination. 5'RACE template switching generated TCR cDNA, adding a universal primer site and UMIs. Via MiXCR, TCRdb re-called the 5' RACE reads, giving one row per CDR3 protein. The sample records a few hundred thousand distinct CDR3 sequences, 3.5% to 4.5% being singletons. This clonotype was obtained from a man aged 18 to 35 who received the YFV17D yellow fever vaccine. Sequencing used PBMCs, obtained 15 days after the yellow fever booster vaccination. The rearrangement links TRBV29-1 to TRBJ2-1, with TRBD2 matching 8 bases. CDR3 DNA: TGCAGCGTTGAAAAGGGGATAGCGGGGACCTACAATGAGCAGTTCTTC. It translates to CSVEKGIAGTYNEQFF.